The entry below gives a single T cell receptor beta chain sequence along with its context. CDR1 and CDR2 from the germline V gene are LGHNA and YSLEER. The CDR3 runs to 14 residues. The ends were cut back, 4 bases at V and 0 bases at J, with 8 bases in the middle. The PCR contained 60 Vbeta and 13 Jbeta primers. Here immunoSEQ multiplex PCR was the method, and the copy in TCRdb shows in-frame clones only, minus some. The table records about 130,000 clones, 75% to 85% of them present only once. This sample is part of a study of cytomegalovirus exposure and HLA in healthy donors. This sequence joins TRBV4-3 and TRBJ2-3; tentatively, D is TRBD1 (5 bases). The sequence derives from a man aged 30 to 45 in good health and CMV-seronegative. The specimen was PBMCs. The CDR3 region is CASSPGQSTDTQYF. CDR3 nucleotide sequence: TGCGCCAGCAGCCCCGGACAAAGCACAGATACGCAGTATTTT.